This T cell receptor (beta chain) was found in a study of cytomegalovirus exposure and HLA in healthy donors. Both 60 Vbeta primers and 13 Jbeta primers went into the PCR. Repertoires were generated with immunoSEQ multiplex PCR, while TCRdb's copy carries only in-frame clones and drops some. The table shows about 96,000 clones, with 65% to 75% occurring only once. CDR1 is GTSNPN and CDR2 is SVGIG in the germline V gene (reference sequence). Unmatched junction bases numbered 7, after V lost 5 bases and J lost 0 bases. The CDR3 runs 16 residues. With respect to this clone: Its antigen is not known.

Study results and caveats: When a later analysis was performed, an Asian-associated ancestry cluster reportedly had fewer N-insertions than the approximately 680-donor mean. Being productive about 87% or about 30% of the time was typical of most TCR beta V segments in an earlier analysis.

This TCR came from a female donor in good health and CMV-seropositive. The sample taken for sequencing was PBMCs. This rearrangement joins TRBV30 to TRBJ2-6; 7 nucleotides match TRBD2. The CDR3 loop reads CAWDRGGSSGANVLTF. CDR3 bases: TGTGCCTGGGACCGGGGAGGGAGCTCTGGGGCCAACGTCCTGACTTTC.